These T cell receptor beta chains were read from a single sample in a study of T cells in Graves' hyperthyroidism and ophthalmopathy. A single record per CDR3 protein comes from TCRdb applying MiXCR to the multiplex PCR reads. The sample shows about 590,000 distinct CDR3 sequences, approximately 14% of them seen only once. The specimen was blood. The source is a woman aged 25 to 39 with Graves' hyperthyroidism. CDR3s include the opening cysteine and the closing phenylalanine or tryptophan. D genes are given only for firm matches. Clone size, where shown, is once, few, many, or a class for clones that have expanded.

j_call v_call clone_size d_call cdr3_nt cdr3_aa
TRBJ2-3 TRBV2 many TRBD1 TGTGCCAGCAGAAAGACCGGGACAGGGGGGGATACGCAGTATTTT CASRKTGTGGDTQYF
TRBJ2-2 TRBV5-1 NA NA TGCGCCAGCAGCTTGCCCCCGGACAGGGAGCTGTTTTTT CASSLPPDRELFF
TRBJ2-1 TRBV18 many NA TGTGCCAGCTCACCAAACGTTCACAATGAGCAGTTCTTC CASSPNVHNEQFF
TRBJ2-2 TRBV10-3 many NA TGTGCCATCTGGAAGCCGTCGTGGAGAGGGGACACCGGGGAGCTGTTTTTT CAIWKPSWRGDTGELFF
TRBJ2-1 TRBV20-1 many NA TGCAGTGCTAGACGAGAACTAGCAGGTGAGCAGTTCTTC CSARRELAGEQFF
TRBJ1-2 TRBV3-1 many NA TGTGCCAGCAGCCTCAGGGGCTCGGGCTACACCTTC CASSLRGSGYTF
TRBJ2-7 TRBV5-1 many NA TGCGCCAGCAAGAGCGACACTATCTCCTACGAGCAGTACTTC CASKSDTISYEQYF
TRBJ2-3 TRBV11-2 many NA TGTGCCAGCAGCTTCACGGGAAGAGGCACAGATACGCAGTATTTT CASSFTGRGTDTQYF
TRBJ2-7 TRBV28 many NA TGTGCCAGCAGTCCCGTCGACAGTAACGGCGAGCAGTACTTC CASSPVDSNGEQYF
TRBJ1-2 TRBV6-2/TRBV6-3 NA NA TGTGCCAGCACCCCCACTCAAGCTAACTATGGCTACACCTTC CASTPTQANYGYTF
TRBJ1-5 TRBV20-1 NA NA TGCAGTGCTTCCCGCGGCAATCAGCCCCAGCATTTT CSASRGNQPQHF
TRBJ2-5 TRBV12-3/TRBV12-4 many TRBD2 TGTGCCAGTTCTCTCTCTAGCGGGAGTCTGGAGACCCAGTACTTC CASSLSSGSLETQYF
TRBJ2-7 TRBV20-1 many NA TGCAGTGCTAGAGTGGGAGGTCCGTTCGACGAGCAGTACTTC CSARVGGPFDEQYF
TRBJ2-1 TRBV19 NA TRBD2 TGTGCCAGTAGTGGACTAGCGGGAGGGAGTTCCAATGAGCAGTTCTTC CASSGLAGGSSNEQFF
TRBJ2-7 TRBV29-1 NA TRBD1 TGCAGCGTTTTTACAGGGGAGAGGAACGAGCAGTACTTC CSVFTGERNEQYF
TRBJ1-1 TRBV20-1 many NA TGCAGTACCCCTGGGCCCGCCGGAGCTTTCTTT CSTPGPAGAFF
TRBJ2-3 TRBV6-1 many NA TGTGCCAGCAGTGACGGGGGAGGCACAGATACGCAGTATTTT CASSDGGGTDTQYF
TRBJ2-1 TRBV12-3/TRBV12-4 few NA TGTGCCAGCAGGACGCGCGGCGGGGAGCAGTTCTTC CASRTRGGEQFF
TRBJ2-5 TRBV6-1 few TRBD1 TGTGCCAGCAGACAGAGCGCCGGGACAGAACAAGAGACCCAGTACTTC CASRQSAGTEQETQYF
TRBJ2-1 TRBV20-1 many TRBD2 TGCAGTGCGGCAAAGCGGGACTACCGCTACAATGAGCAGTTCTTC CSAAKRDYRYNEQFF
TRBJ1-5 TRBV6-1 many NA TGTGCCAGCAGTAAACGTACAGGGAATCAGCCCCAGCATTTT CASSKRTGNQPQHF
TRBJ2-1 TRBV6-2/TRBV6-3 few NA TGTGCCAGCAGTATTGGGACGAGTCCCTTATACAATGAGCAGTTCTTC CASSIGTSPLYNEQFF
TRBJ2-7 TRBV7-9 many TRBD1 TGTGCCAGCAGCCCAGGACAGGGTCGCTTCTACGAGCAGTACTTC CASSPGQGRFYEQYF
TRBJ2-1 TRBV4-2 many TRBD2 TGTGCCAGCAGCCTACGGACTAGTCTAAATGAGCAGTTCTTC CASSLRTSLNEQFF
TRBJ2-1 TRBV13 many NA TGTGCCAGCTCCAGGAGGACGCCCCTTTACAATGAGCAGTTCTTC CASSRRTPLYNEQFF
TRBJ2-1 TRBV6-1 many TRBD1 TGTGCCAGCAGTGAGGAATCAGGGGGTATCTACAATGAGCAGTTCTTC CASSEESGGIYNEQFF
TRBJ2-1 TRBV6-2/TRBV6-3 many TRBD2 TGTGCCAGCAGTCCCCCCGGAGCGGGAGGGTTTGGGAATGAGCAGTTCTTC CASSPPGAGGFGNEQFF
TRBJ2-7 TRBV5-4 NA NA TGTGCCAGCAGCTTATCATCCGGGCAGGCAGGCTCCTACGAGCAGTACTTC CASSLSSGQAGSYEQYF
TRBJ1-1 TRBV20-1 many TRBD1 TGCAGTGCTAGAGTTGTTTCGGCAGGGGGAAGGGGCACTGAAGCTTTCTTT CSARVVSAGGRGTEAFF
TRBJ2-3 TRBV24-1 many NA TGTGCCACCAGAGGGGGTGTTGCGACAGATACGCAGTATTTT CATRGGVATDTQYF
TRBJ2-3 TRBV29-1 NA NA TGCAGCGTTACTGTTGCGGGGTCAGATACGCAGTATTTT CSVTVAGSDTQYF
TRBJ2-1 TRBV15 many TRBD1 TGTGCCACCAGCCGAGGACAGGGGGCAGACAATGAGCAGTTCTTC CATSRGQGADNEQFF
TRBJ2-1 TRBV20-1 many NA TGCAGTGCTAGTGAGAGCTCCTACAATGAGCAGTTCTTC CSASESSYNEQFF
TRBJ2-3 TRBV11-2 many TRBD2 TGTGCCAGCAGCGCCTCTTCAGGACTAGCTGCAGATACGCAGTATTTT CASSASSGLAADTQYF
TRBJ2-1 TRBV20-1 many NA TGCAGTGCTAGAGTTCGGTTGGCGGTCTACAATGAGCAGTTCTTC CSARVRLAVYNEQFF
TRBJ2-5 TRBV29-1 NA NA TGCAGCGTTGACTTTTGGGGGCGGGAGACCCAGTACTTC CSVDFWGRETQYF